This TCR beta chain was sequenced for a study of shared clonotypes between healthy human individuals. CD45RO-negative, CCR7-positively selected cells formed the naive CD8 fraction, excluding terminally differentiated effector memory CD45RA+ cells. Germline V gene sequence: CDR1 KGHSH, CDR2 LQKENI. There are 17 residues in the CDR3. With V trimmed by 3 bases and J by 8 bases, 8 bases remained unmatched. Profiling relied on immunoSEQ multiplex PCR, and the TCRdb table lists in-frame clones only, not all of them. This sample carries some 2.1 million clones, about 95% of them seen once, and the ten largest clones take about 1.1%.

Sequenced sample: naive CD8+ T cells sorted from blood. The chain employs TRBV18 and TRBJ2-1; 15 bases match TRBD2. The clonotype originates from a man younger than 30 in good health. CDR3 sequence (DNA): TGTGCCAGCTCACCCGGGACTAGCGGGGGGTATGGCGATGAGCAGTTCTTC. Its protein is CASSPGTSGGYGDEQFF.